These T cell receptor beta chains were read from a single sample in a study of T cells in Graves' hyperthyroidism and ophthalmopathy. TCRdb fed the multiplex PCR reads into MiXCR, producing one record per CDR3 protein. The sample yields some 320,000 distinct CDR3 sequences, around 13% seen once. The sample comprised blood. These TCRs come from a woman aged 35 to 49 with Graves' ophthalmopathy. Both conserved end residues are part of each CDR3. Fields, in order: V gene, clone size, J gene, D gene, CDR3 DNA, CDR3 protein. D genes are given only for firm matches. Some rows mark clone size as missing; the rest say once, few, many or name a class of expanded clone.

V: TRBV10-3; size: many; J: TRBJ1-3; D: -; DNA: TGTGCCATCAGTGGTGGACAGACTCTTTCGGGAAACACCATATATTTT; CDR3: CAISGGQTLSGNTIYF
V: TRBV5-1; size: -; J: TRBJ2-3; D: TRBD2; DNA: TGCGCCAGCAGTCCCGGGACTAGCGGGGCAGATACGCAGTATTTT; CDR3: CASSPGTSGADTQYF
V: TRBV11-2; size: -; J: TRBJ2-2; D: -; DNA: TGTGCCAGCAGGACAGCGTACACCGGGGAGCTGTTTTTT; CDR3: CASRTAYTGELFF
V: TRBV20-1; size: -; J: TRBJ2-1; D: TRBD2; DNA: TGCAGTGCTAGAGATTCCCGATCAGCGGGAATGGGGAATGAGCAGTTCTTC; CDR3: CSARDSRSAGMGNEQFF
V: TRBV20-1; size: -; J: TRBJ1-2; D: -; DNA: TGCAGTGCTAGAGATACAGCGGTGAGCTACGCCTTC; CDR3: CSARDTAVSYAF
V: TRBV13; size: few; J: TRBJ2-1; D: TRBD2; DNA: TGTGCCAGCAGCTTAGCGCCTGAGACTAGCGGGGGGCGGTTCTTC; CDR3: CASSLAPETSGGRFF
V: TRBV7-6; size: -; J: TRBJ1-5; D: -; DNA: TGTGCCAGCAGCTTAAAACAGGGAGCCGATCAGCCCCAGCATTTT; CDR3: CASSLKQGADQPQHF
V: TRBV7-9; size: -; J: TRBJ2-1; D: TRBD1; DNA: TGTGCCAGCAGCATTACGGGACAGTTCCACAATGAGCAGTTCTTC; CDR3: CASSITGQFHNEQFF
V: TRBV6-1; size: few; J: TRBJ2-7; D: -; DNA: TGTGTCAGCAGTGAGACTCCCTACGAGCAGTACTTC; CDR3: CVSSETPYEQYF
V: TRBV3-1; size: few; J: TRBJ2-1; D: -; DNA: TGTGCCAGCAGCCAAGATCTTAAGCGGAACTACAATGAGCAGTTCTTC; CDR3: CASSQDLKRNYNEQFF
V: TRBV3-1; size: many; J: TRBJ1-2; D: -; DNA: TGTGCCAGCAGCCAAGGGGTGGACTTCTATGGCTACACCTTC; CDR3: CASSQGVDFYGYTF
V: TRBV18; size: -; J: TRBJ1-5; D: -; DNA: TGTGCCAGCTCACCACACGACAATCAGCCCCAGCATTTT; CDR3: CASSPHDNQPQHF
V: TRBV20-1; size: many; J: TRBJ1-1; D: -; DNA: TGCAGTGCTAGGTGGATGAACACTGAAGCTTTCTTT; CDR3: CSARWMNTEAFF
V: TRBV20-1; size: many; J: TRBJ2-7; D: TRBD2; DNA: TGCAGTGCTGAAGCGGGAGGGCCCCCCGGTGAGCAGTACTTC; CDR3: CSAEAGGPPGEQYF
V: TRBV19; size: few; J: TRBJ1-5; D: -; DNA: TGTGCCAGTAGTATACCCGGGACCATCGGTCAGCCCCAGCATTTT; CDR3: CASSIPGTIGQPQHF
V: TRBV28; size: many; J: TRBJ2-4; D: -; DNA: TGTGCCAGCAGTTCACCCCCGGGACAAGGAAAAAACATTCAGTACTTC; CDR3: CASSSPPGQGKNIQYF
V: TRBV7-2; size: many; J: TRBJ2-3; D: TRBD2; DNA: TGTGCCAGCAGCTTACGACTAGCGGGGACCTTGGCAGATACGCAGTATTTT; CDR3: CASSLRLAGTLADTQYF
V: TRBV27; size: -; J: TRBJ2-1; D: -; DNA: TGTGCCAGCAGCTACTGGGGAAGTGTCGAGCAGTTCTTC; CDR3: CASSYWGSVEQFF
V: TRBV10-3; size: few; J: TRBJ2-2; D: -; DNA: TGTGCCATCAGTGAAACAGGGCCGACCGGGGAGCTGTTTTTT; CDR3: CAISETGPTGELFF
V: TRBV28; size: many; J: TRBJ2-5; D: -; DNA: TGTGCCAGCAGGAACCAAGGTGGCAGCCAAGAGACCCAGTACTTC; CDR3: CASRNQGGSQETQYF
V: TRBV20-1; size: few; J: TRBJ2-5; D: -; DNA: TGCAGTGCTACACGGCCAGGGGTGGGAGAGACCCAGTACTTC; CDR3: CSATRPGVGETQYF
V: TRBV28; size: many; J: TRBJ2-7; D: TRBD2; DNA: TGTGCCAGCAGTTCAGTTGGGGGGGACGAGCAGTACTTC; CDR3: CASSSVGGDEQYF
V: TRBV3-1; size: -; J: TRBJ2-7; D: -; DNA: TGTGCCAGCAGCCTCCAAGGAGGGACGGGCGAGCAGTACTTC; CDR3: CASSLQGGTGEQYF
V: TRBV11-2; size: many; J: TRBJ2-5; D: -; DNA: TGTGCCATAACCCACGGAGGGGGTACACCCTACCAAGAGACCCAGTACTTC; CDR3: CAITHGGGTPYQETQYF
V: TRBV5-8; size: few; J: TRBJ2-5; D: -; DNA: TGTGCCAGCAGCAAGAATGTAGAGACCCAGTACTTC; CDR3: CASSKNVETQYF
V: TRBV24-1; size: many; J: TRBJ2-1; D: TRBD2; DNA: TGTGCCACCAGTACCAGCGGGGGGGCGACCAATGAGCAGTTCTTC; CDR3: CATSTSGGATNEQFF
V: TRBV11-2; size: many; J: TRBJ1-2; D: -; DNA: TGTGCCAGCAGCTTAGATCTCCGGTCCTTAAGCGGGGGCTACACCTTC; CDR3: CASSLDLRSLSGGYTF
V: TRBV2; size: many; J: TRBJ1-1; D: -; DNA: TGTGCCAGCAGTGAAGCTGCCAGTCCGGGGTTGACAGCTTTCTTT; CDR3: CASSEAASPGLTAFF
V: TRBV11-2; size: many; J: TRBJ2-7; D: TRBD2; DNA: TGTGCCAGCAGCTTAAAGCCGGGACTAGCCTACGAGCAGTACTTC; CDR3: CASSLKPGLAYEQYF